These T cell receptor beta chains were read from a single sample in a study of control samples from healthy donors and cancer patients. The protocol was immunoSEQ multiplex PCR, while the TCRdb copy is restricted to in-frame clones and leaves out a portion. The data show some 70,000 clones, over 80% seen once. Sequencing was done on a sample of blood. The origin of the receptors is a man aged 60-69 years in good health. Each CDR3 is given with its conserved first and last residue. The order of the fields is V gene, J gene, clone size, D gene, CDR3 protein, CDR3 DNA. The D gene is left open where the match is weak. Some rows mark clone size as missing; the rest say once, few, many or name a class of expanded clone.

>TRBV7-9|TRBJ1-6|NA|TRBD1
CASSQTQGDNSPLHF
TGTGCCAGCAGCCAAACCCAGGGGGATAATTCACCCCTCCACTTT
>TRBV7-2|TRBJ1-2|few|NA
CASSYSGDYGYTF
TGTGCCAGCAGCTACTCAGGGGACTATGGCTACACCTTC
>TRBV4-1|TRBJ1-5|NA|NA
CASSQDIRQPQHF
TGCGCCAGCAGCCAAGATATTCGGCAGCCCCAGCATTTT
>TRBV18|TRBJ2-3|NA|TRBD2
CASSTELEGTSLRATDTQYF
TGTGCCAGCTCAACGGAGCTTGAAGGGACTAGCTTACGGGCCACAGATACGCAGTATTTT
>TRBV19|TRBJ2-1|NA|NA
CASSPPGVAAYNEQFF
TGTGCCAGTAGTCCACCCGGGGTAGCGGCGTACAATGAGCAGTTCTTC
>TRBV28|TRBJ1-5|NA|TRBD1
CASTNSQGNYQPQHF
TGTGCCAGCACCAACTCACAGGGGAATTATCAGCCCCAGCATTTT
>TRBV6-5|TRBJ2-2|NA|TRBD1
CASRPRGLKTGELFF
TGTGCCAGCAGGCCCAGGGGGCTGAAGACCGGGGAGCTGTTTTTT
>TRBV6-6|TRBJ2-3|NA|NA
CASSYREGVTDTQYF
TGTGCCAGCAGTTACAGGGAGGGGGTCACAGATACGCAGTATTTT
>TRBV6-5|TRBJ2-7|NA|NA
CASSNAYPSEYEQYF
TGTGCCAGCAGTAACGCGTACCCTTCTGAATACGAGCAGTACTTC
>TRBV19|TRBJ1-4|NA|NA
CASSAGVDINEKLFF
TGTGCCAGTAGCGCGGGGGTGGACATTAATGAAAAACTGTTTTTT
>TRBV6-2/TRBV6-3|TRBJ2-5|once|NA
CASSYDGRVETQYF
TGTGCCAGCAGTTATGACGGGAGAGTTGAGACCCAGTACTTC
>TRBV2|TRBJ2-7|NA|NA
CASSDNSPYEQYF
TGTGCCAGCAGTGATAACAGCCCCTACGAGCAGTACTTC
>TRBV7-2|TRBJ2-2|NA|TRBD2
CASSLGFRLAGGPAGELFF
TGTGCCAGCAGCTTAGGATTTCGACTAGCGGGAGGGCCTGCCGGGGAGCTGTTTTTT
>TRBV5-1|TRBJ1-4|NA|NA
CASSPTGGSLELFF
TGCGCCAGCAGCCCGACAGGCGGCTCTCTGGAACTGTTTTTT
>TRBV7-2|TRBJ2-7|NA|NA
CASSLVGNLDEQYF
TGTGCCAGCAGCTTAGTTGGGAACTTGGACGAGCAGTACTTC
>TRBV19|TRBJ1-6|NA|NA
CASSMNPGRGSPLHF
TGTGCCAGTAGTATGAACCCCGGACGGGGTTCACCCCTCCACTTT
>TRBV2|TRBJ2-1|NA|NA
CASSAGRGGNEQFF
TGTGCCAGCAGTGCTGGTAGAGGGGGAAATGAGCAGTTCTTC
>TRBV5-1|TRBJ2-3|NA|TRBD1
CASSDDRATNTQYF
TGCGCCAGCAGCGACGACAGGGCCACTAATACGCAGTATTTT
>TRBV15|TRBJ2-1|few|TRBD1
CATSKTGGTYNEQFF
TGTGCCACCAGCAAAACAGGGGGTACCTACAATGAGCAGTTCTTC
>TRBV9|TRBJ2-7|NA|TRBD1
CASSEGQGGYEQYF
TGTGCCAGCAGCGAGGGACAGGGGGGGTACGAGCAGTACTTC
>TRBV15|TRBJ2-7|NA|TRBD2
CATSRRGRGSYEQYF
TGTGCCACCAGCCGCCGCGGGAGAGGGTCCTACGAGCAGTACTTC
>TRBV5-1|TRBJ1-4|NA|NA
CASSGDTYNEKLFF
TGCGCCAGCAGCGGGGACACATATAATGAAAAACTGTTTTTT
>TRBV7-9|TRBJ2-4|NA|TRBD2
CASSFGREGTKNIQYF
TGTGCCAGCAGCTTTGGCAGGGAGGGGACCAAAAACATTCAGTACTTC
>TRBV6-6|TRBJ2-1|NA|NA
CASSPPTRYNEQFF
TGTGCCAGCAGTCCCCCTACTAGATACAATGAGCAGTTCTTC
>TRBV5-6|TRBJ2-3|once|NA
CASSLTGWGPGTQYF
TGTGCCAGCAGCTTGACAGGGTGGGGGCCGGGTACGCAGTATTTT
>TRBV6-1|TRBJ1-5|once|TRBD1
CASSADRGWAGSNQPQHF
TGTGCCAGCAGTGCCGACAGGGGGTGGGCAGGTAGCAATCAGCCCCAGCATTTT
>TRBV7-8|TRBJ2-7|NA|TRBD1
CASSWTGEGAYEQYF
TGTGCCAGCAGCTGGACAGGTGAGGGGGCCTACGAGCAGTACTTC
>TRBV29-1|TRBJ2-1|NA|TRBD2
CSVRRSLAGVNEQFF
TGCAGCGTTCGAAGGTCTCTAGCGGGAGTTAATGAGCAGTTCTTC
>TRBV7-8|TRBJ2-3|NA|NA
CASSLNGASTDTQYF
TGTGCCAGCAGCTTAAACGGGGCTAGCACAGATACGCAGTATTTT
>TRBV28|TRBJ2-3|NA|TRBD2
CASRASPTNSPPNSGMGADTQYF
TGTGCCAGCAGGGCTTCGCCTACAAATTCTCCTCCTAATAGCGGGATGGGCGCAGATACGCAGTATTTT
>TRBV19|TRBJ2-2|NA|NA
CASSHPPGLTGELFF
TGTGCCAGTAGCCATCCCCCAGGGTTGACCGGGGAGCTGTTTTTT
>TRBV5-1|TRBJ2-1|NA|TRBD2
CASSYTSGSGNEQFF
TGCGCCAGCAGCTACACTAGCGGGAGTGGCAATGAGCAGTTCTTC
>TRBV28|TRBJ1-5|few|NA
CASSPTLQSGQPQHF
TGTGCCAGCAGTCCTACCCTCCAGTCCGGGCAGCCCCAGCATTTT